The clone carrying this TCR beta chain has only a few counts. As yet, its antigen is unknown. The record originates from a study of T cell repertoires in cytomegalovirus infection. TCRdb recomputed calls from the reads with MiXCR, one row per CDR3 protein. This table holds 900,000 to 950,000 distinct CDR3 sequences, around 30% found once. Findings and caveats of the study: The ex vivo response was dominated by HLA-C-restricted CMV-specific TCR beta clonotypes.

The CDR3 is made up of 16 amino acids. The V end lost 6 bases, the J end lost 4 bases, and 21 bases lay between the germline ends. Germline V lookup: CDR1 ENHRY, CDR2 SYGVKD. The specimen was cultured CD8+ T cells from PBMCs, collected from culture after CMV antigen stimulation. The V gene is TRBV10-3, the J gene TRBJ1-2; D not resolved. This clonotype was sampled from a human donor in good health (CMV status not recorded). Some clones in this sample may be carry-over from other donors' samples. The CDR3 protein is CAIRTRTEPPLYGYTF. The CDR3, as DNA: TGTGCCATCAGGACAAGGACGGAACCCCCACTCTATGGCTACACCTTC.